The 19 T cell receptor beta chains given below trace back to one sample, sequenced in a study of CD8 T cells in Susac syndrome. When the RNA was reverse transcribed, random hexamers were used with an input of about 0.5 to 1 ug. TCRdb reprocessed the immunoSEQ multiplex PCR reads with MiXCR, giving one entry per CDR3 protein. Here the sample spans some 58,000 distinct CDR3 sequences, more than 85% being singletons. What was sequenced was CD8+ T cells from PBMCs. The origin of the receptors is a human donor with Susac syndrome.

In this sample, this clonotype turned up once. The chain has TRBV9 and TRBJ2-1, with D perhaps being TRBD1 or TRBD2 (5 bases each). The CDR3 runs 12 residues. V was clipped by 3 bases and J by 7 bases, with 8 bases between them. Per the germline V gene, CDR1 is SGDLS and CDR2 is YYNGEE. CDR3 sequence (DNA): TGTGCCAGCAGCGCAGGGACGAATGAGCAGTTCTTC. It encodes CASSAGTNEQFF.

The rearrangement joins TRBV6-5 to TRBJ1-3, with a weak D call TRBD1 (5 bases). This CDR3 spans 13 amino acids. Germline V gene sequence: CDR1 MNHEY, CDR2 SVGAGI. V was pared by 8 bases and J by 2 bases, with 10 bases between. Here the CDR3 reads CASSTGAGNTIYF. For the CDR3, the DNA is TGTGCCAGCTCCACGGGGGCTGGAAACACCATATATTTT.

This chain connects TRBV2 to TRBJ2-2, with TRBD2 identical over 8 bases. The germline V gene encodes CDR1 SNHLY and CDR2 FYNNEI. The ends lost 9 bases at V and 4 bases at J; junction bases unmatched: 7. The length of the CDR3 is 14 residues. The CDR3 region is CASSGGAATGELFF. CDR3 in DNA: TGTGCCAGTTCGGGGGGGGCCGCCACCGGGGAGCTGTTTTTT.

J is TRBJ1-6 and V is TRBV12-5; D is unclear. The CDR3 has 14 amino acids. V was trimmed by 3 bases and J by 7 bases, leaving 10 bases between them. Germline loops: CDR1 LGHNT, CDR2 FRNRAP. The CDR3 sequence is CASGFPGPNSPLHF. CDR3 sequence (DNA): TGTGCTAGTGGTTTCCCCGGACCGAATTCACCCCTCCACTTT.

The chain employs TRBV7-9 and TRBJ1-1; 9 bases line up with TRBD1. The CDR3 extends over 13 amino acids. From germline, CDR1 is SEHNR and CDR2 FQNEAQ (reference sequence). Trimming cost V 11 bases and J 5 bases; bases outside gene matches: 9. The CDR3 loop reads CAGGRTGVTEAFF. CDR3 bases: TGTGCCGGGGGAAGGACAGGGGTTACTGAAGCTTTCTTT.

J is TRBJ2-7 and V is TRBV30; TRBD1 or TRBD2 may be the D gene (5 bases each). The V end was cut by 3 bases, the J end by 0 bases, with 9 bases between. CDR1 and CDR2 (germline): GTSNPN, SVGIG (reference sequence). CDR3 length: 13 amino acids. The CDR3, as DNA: TGTGCCTGGAGGCCAGGGAGCTCCTACGAGCAGTACTTC. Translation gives CAWRPGSSYEQYF.

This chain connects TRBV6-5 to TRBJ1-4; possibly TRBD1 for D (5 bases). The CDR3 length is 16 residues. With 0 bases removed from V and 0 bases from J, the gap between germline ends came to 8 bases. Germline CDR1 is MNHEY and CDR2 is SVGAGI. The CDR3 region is CASSYSTGATNEKLFF. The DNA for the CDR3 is TGTGCCAGCAGTTACTCGACGGGGGCAACTAATGAAAAACTGTTTTTT.

In DNA form, the CDR3 reads TGCAGTGCTCCTGTAGGGGGGCGCACAGATACGCAGTATTTT. The encoded protein is CSAPVGGRTDTQYF. V usage is TRBV20-1 and J usage is TRBJ2-3; D is possibly TRBD1 or TRBD2 (6 bases each). The CDR3 is 14 amino acids. The germline V gene encodes CDR1 DFQATT and CDR2 SNEGSKA (reference sequence). The V gene lost 5 bases and the J gene lost 1 base, with 13 bases spanning the gap.

This CDR3 is CSAEGGALANEQFF. CDR3 nucleotides: TGCAGCGCCGAGGGGGGGGCTCTCGCGAATGAGCAGTTCTTC. The gene calls are TRBV29-1 and TRBJ2-1, with a tentative D call TRBD2 (7 bases). Germline V gives CDR1 SQVTM, CDR2 ANQGSEA. The CDR3 is made up of 14 amino acids. V lost 7 bases and J 7 bases, leaving 20 bases between the germline ends.

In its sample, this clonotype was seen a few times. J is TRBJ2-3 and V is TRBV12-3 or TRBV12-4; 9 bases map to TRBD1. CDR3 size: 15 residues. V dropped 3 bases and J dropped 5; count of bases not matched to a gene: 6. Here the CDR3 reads CASSFVQGAKDTQYF. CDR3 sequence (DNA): TGTGCCAGCAGTTTTGTACAGGGGGCCAAAGATACGCAGTATTTT.

CDR3 residues: CASSTTGINEQYF. The DNA of the CDR3 is TGTGCCAGCAGTACTACAGGGATTAACGAGCAGTACTTC. The chain links TRBV6-1 to TRBJ2-7, with TRBD1 as a possible D gene (6 bases). Trimming cost V 5 bases and J 5 bases, with 13 bases left between them. Germline V lookup: CDR1 MNHNS, CDR2 SASEGT. This CDR3 region has 13 residues.

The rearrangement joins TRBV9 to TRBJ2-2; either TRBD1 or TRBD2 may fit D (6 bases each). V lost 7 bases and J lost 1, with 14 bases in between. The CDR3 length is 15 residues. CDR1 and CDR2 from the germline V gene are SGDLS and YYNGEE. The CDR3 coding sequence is TGTGCCAGCCAGGGTGAGGGGGGGAACACCGGGGAGCTGTTTTTT. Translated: CASQGEGGNTGELFF.

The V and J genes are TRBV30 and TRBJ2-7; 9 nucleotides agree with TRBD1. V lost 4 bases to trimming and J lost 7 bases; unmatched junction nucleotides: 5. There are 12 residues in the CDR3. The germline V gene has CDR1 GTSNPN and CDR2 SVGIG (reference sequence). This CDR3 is CAWKQGAKEQYF. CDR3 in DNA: TGTGCCTGGAAACAGGGGGCGAAGGAGCAGTACTTC.

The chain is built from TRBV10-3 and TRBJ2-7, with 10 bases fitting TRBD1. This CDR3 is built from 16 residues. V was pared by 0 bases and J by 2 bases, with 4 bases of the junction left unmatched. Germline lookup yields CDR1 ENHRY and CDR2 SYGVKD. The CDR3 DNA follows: TGTGCCATCAGTGAGTCTAGGGGACAGGGGCCCTACGAGCAGTACTTC. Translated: CAISESRGQGPYEQYF.

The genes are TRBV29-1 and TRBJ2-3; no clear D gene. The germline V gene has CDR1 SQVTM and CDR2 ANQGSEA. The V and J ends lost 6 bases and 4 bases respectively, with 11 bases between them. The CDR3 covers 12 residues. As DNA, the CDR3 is TGCAGCGTGAAGGCCTCGGCAGATACGCAGTATTTT. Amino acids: CSVKASADTQYF.

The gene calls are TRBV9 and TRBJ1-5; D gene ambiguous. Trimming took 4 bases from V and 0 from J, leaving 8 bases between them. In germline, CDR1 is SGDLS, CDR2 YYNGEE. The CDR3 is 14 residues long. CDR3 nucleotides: TGTGCCAGCAGCCCCGGGGATAGCAATCAGCCCCAGCATTTT. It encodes CASSPGDSNQPQHF. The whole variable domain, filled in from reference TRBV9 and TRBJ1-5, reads DSGVTQTPKHLITATGQRVTLRCSPRSGDLSVYWYQQSLDQGLQFLIQYYNGEERAKGNILERFSAQQFPDLHSELNLSSLELGDSALYFCASSPGDSNQPQHFGDGTRLSIL.

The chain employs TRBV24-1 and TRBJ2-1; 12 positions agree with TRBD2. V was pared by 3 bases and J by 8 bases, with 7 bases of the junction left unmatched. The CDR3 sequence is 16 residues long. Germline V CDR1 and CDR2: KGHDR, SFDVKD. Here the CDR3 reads CATSDTLAGGRDEQFF. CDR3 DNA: TGTGCCACCAGTGATACTCTAGCGGGGGGGAGAGATGAGCAGTTCTTC.

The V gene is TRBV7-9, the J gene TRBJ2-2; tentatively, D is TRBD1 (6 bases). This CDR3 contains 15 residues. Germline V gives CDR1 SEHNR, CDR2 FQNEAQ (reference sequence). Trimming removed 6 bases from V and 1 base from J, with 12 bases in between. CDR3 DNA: TGTGCCAGCAGTTCCGGGACAAGGAACACCGGGGAGCTGTTTTTT. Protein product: CASSSGTRNTGELFF. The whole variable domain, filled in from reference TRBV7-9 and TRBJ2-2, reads DTGVSQNPRHKITKRGQNVTFRCDPISEHNRLYWYRQTLGQGPEFLTYFQNEAQLEKSRLLSDRFSAERPKGSFSTLEIQRTEQGDSAMYLCASSSGTRNTGELFFGEGSRLTVL.

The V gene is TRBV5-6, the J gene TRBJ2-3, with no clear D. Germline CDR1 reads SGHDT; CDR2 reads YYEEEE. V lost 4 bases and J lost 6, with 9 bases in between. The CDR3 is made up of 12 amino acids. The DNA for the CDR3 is TGTGCCAGCAGCCCCCGTGGCGATACGCAGTATTTT. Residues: CASSPRGDTQYF.